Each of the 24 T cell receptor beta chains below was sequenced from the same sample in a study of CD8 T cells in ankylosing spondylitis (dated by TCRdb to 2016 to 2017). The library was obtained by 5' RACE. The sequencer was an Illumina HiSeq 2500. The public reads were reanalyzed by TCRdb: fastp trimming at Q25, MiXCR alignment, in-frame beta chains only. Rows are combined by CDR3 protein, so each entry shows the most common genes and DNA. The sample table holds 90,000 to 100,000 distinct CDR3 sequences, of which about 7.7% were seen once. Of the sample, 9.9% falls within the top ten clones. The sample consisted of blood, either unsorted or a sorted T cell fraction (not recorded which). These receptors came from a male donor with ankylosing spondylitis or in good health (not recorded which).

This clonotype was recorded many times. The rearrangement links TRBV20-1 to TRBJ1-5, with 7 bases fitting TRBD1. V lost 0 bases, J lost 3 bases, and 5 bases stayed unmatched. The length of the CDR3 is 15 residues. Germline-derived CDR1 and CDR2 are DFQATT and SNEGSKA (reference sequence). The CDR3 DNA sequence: TGCAGTGCTAGAGAACCGACAGGGATCAATCAGCCCCAGCATTTT. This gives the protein CSAREPTGINQPQHF.

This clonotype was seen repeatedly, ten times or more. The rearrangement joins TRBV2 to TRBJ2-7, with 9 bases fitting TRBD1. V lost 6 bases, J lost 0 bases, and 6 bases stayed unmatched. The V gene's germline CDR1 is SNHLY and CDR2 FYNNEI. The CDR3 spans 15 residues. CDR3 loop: CASRRGTGSSYEQYF. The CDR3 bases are TGTGCCAGCAGAAGGGGGACAGGGAGCTCCTACGAGCAGTACTTC.

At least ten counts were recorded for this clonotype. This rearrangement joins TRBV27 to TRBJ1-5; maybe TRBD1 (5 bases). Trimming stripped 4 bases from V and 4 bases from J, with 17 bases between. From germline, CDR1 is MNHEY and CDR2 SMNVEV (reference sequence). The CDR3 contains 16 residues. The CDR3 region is CASSSSGRVENQPQHF. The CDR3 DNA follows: TGTGCCAGCAGTTCTTCCGGCAGGGTCGAAAATCAGCCCCAGCATTTT.

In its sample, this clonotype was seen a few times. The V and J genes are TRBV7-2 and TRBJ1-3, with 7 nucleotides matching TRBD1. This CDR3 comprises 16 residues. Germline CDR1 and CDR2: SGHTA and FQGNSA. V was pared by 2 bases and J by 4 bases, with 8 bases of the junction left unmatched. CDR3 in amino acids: CASSLPGTVGGNTIYF. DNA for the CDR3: TGTGCCAGCAGCTTACCGGGGACAGTGGGGGGAAACACCATATATTTT.

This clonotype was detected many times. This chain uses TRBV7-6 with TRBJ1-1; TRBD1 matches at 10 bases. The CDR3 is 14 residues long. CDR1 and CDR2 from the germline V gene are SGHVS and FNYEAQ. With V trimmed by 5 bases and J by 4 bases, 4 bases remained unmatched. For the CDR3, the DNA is TGTGCCAGCAGCAAGGGACAGGGGTCCACTGAAGCTTTCTTT. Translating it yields CASSKGQGSTEAFF.

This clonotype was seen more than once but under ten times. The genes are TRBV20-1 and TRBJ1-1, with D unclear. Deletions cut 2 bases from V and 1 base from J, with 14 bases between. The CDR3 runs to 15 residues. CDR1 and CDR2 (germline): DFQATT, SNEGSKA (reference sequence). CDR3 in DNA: TGCAGTGCTAGAATCCCAAGGGCGAAGAACACTGAAGCTTTCTTT. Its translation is CSARIPRAKNTEAFF.

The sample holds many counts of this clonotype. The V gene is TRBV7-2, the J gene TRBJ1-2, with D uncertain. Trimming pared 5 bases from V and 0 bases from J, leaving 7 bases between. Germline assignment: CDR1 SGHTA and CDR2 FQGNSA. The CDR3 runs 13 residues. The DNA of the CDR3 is TGTGCCAGCAGCCCGGGGACTAACTATGGCTACACCTTC. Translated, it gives CASSPGTNYGYTF.

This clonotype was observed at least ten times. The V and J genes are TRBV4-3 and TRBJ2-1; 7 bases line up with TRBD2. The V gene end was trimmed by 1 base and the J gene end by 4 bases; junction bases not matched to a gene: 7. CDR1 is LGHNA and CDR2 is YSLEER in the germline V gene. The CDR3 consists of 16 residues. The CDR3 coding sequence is TGCGCCAGCAGCCAAGTGGGAGGGGTGGGTTACAATGAGCAGTTCTTC. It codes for CASSQVGGVGYNEQFF.

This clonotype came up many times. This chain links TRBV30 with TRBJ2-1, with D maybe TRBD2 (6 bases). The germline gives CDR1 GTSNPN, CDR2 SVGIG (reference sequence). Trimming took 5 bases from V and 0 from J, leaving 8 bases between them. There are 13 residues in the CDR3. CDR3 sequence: CAWGRSSYNEQFF. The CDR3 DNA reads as TGTGCCTGGGGGAGGAGCTCCTACAATGAGCAGTTCTTC.

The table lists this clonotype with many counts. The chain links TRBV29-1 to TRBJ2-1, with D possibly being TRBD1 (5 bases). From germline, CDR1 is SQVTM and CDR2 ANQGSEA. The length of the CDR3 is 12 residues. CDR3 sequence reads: CSLGLLGNEQFF. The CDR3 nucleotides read TGCTCCCTGGGGCTCTTGGGGAATGAGCAGTTCTTC.

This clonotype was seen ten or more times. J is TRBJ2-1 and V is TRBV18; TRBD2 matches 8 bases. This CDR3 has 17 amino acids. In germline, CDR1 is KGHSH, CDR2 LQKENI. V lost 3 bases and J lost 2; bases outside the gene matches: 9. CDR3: CASSPFGAGGTYNEQFF. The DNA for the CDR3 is TGTGCCAGCTCACCCTTTGGGGCGGGAGGAACCTACAATGAGCAGTTCTTC.

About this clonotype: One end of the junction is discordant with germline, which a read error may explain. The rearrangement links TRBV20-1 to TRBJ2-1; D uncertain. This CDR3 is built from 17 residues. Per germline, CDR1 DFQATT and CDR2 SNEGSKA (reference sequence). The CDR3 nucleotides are TGCTGTGCTAGAGCCCTCCTCGGACCTTTATCCTACAATGAGCAGTTCTTC. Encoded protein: CCARALLGPLSYNEQFF.

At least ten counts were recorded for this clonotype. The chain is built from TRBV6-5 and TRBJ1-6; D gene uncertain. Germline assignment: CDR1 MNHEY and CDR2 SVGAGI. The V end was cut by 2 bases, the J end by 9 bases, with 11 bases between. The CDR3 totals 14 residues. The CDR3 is CASSYGLEGSPLHF. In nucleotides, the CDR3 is TGTGCCAGCAGTTACGGCTTAGAAGGTTCACCCCTCCACTTT.

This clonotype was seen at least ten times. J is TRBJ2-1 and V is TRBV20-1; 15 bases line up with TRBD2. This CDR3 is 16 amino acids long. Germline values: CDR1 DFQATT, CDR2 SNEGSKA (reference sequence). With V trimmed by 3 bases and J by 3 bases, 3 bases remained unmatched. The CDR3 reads CSASGGLAGGYNEQFF. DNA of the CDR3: TGCAGTGCTAGCGGGGGACTAGCGGGAGGCTACAATGAGCAGTTCTTC.

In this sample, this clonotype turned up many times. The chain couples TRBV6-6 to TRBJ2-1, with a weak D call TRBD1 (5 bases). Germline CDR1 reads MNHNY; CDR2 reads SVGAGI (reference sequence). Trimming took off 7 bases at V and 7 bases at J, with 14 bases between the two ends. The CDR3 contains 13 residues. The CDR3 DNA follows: TGTGCCAGCAAGGTAGGGGTTGGAAATGAGCAGTTCTTC. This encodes CASKVGVGNEQFF.

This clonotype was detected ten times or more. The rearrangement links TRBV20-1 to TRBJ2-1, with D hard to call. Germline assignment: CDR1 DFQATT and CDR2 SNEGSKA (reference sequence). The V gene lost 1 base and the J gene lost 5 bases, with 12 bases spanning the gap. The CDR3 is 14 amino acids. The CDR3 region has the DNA TGCAGTGCTAGAGCTGGGTCGCCCGACAATGAGCAGTTCTTC. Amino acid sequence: CSARAGSPDNEQFF.

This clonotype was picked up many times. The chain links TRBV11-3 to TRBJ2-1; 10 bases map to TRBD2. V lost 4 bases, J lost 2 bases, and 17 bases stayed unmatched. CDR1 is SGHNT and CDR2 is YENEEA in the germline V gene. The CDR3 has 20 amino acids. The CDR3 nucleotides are TGTGCCAGCAGCTCATACAATTATATAGCGGGAGGTTCCCCCTACAATGAGCAGTTCTTC. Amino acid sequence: CASSSYNYIAGGSPYNEQFF.

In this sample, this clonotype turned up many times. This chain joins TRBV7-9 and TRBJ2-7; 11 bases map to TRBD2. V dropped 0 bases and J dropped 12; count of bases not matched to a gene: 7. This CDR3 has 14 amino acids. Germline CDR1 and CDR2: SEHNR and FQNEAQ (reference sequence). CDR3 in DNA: TGTGCCAGCAGCTTAGCTGGACTAGCGGGCGAGATGTACTTC. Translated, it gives CASSLAGLAGEMYF.

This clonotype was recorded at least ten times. CDR3 nucleotide sequence: TGTGCCTCCGGGACTGACCTCTCCTACGAGCAGTACTTC. Translation gives CASGTDLSYEQYF. The V gene is TRBV12-3 or TRBV12-4, the J gene TRBJ2-7; D might be TRBD2 (6 bases). The CDR3 is made up of 13 amino acids. Between the trimmed V and J ends, which lost 11 bases and 0 bases, there was a span of 14 bases.

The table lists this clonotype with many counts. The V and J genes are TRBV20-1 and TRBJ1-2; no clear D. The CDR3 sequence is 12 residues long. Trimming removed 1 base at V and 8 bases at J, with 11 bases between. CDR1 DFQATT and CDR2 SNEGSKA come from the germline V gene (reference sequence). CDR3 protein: CSARVQSGGYTF. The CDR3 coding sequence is TGCAGTGCTAGAGTACAATCAGGCGGCTACACCTTC.

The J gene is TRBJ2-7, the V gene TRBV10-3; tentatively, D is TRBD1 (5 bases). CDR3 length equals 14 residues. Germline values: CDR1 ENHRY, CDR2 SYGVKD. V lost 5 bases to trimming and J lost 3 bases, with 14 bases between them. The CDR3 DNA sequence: TGTGCCATCAGTTCAGGAGCAGGGAACTACGAGCAGTACTTC. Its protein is CAISSGAGNYEQYF.

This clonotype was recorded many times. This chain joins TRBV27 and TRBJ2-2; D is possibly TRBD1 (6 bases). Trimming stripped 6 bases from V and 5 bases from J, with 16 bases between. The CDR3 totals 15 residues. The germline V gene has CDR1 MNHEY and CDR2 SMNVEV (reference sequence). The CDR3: CASRNGGAGTGELFF. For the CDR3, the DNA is TGTGCCAGCAGGAATGGGGGCGCAGGTACCGGGGAGCTGTTTTTT.

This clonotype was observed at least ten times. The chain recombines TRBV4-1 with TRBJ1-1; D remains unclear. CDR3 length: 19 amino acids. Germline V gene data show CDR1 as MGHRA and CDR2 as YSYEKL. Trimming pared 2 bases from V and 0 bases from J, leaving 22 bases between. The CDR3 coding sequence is TGCGCCAGCAGCCAACCCTCCGCCCGGGAAGGGCACATGAACACTGAAGCTTTCTTT. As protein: CASSQPSAREGHMNTEAFF.

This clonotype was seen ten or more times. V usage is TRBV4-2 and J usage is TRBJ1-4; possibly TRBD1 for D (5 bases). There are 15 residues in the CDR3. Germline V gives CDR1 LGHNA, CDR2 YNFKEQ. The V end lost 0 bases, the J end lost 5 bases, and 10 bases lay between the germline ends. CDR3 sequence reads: CASSQEPQVNEKLFF. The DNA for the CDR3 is TGTGCCAGCAGCCAAGAACCACAGGTGAATGAAAAACTGTTTTTT.